This T cell receptor beta chain stems from a study of control samples from healthy donors and cancer patients. The table came from immunoSEQ multiplex PCR; TCRdb's copy has only in-frame clones and leaves some out. The sample yields roughly 150,000 clones, around 90% seen once. The germline V gene encodes CDR1 LGHNA and CDR2 YSLEER. This CDR3 is built from 13 residues. Deletions cut 0 bases from V and 9 bases from J, with 9 bases between. This receptor was identified in a young man in good health. Sequences were obtained from blood. The genes are TRBV4-3 and TRBJ2-1; maybe TRBD2 (6 bases). CDR3 amino acids: CASSQEEGREQFF. CDR3 in DNA: TGCGCCAGCAGCCAAGAGGAGGGTCGTGAGCAGTTCTTC.